This is a list of T cell receptor beta chains from one sample in a study of T cells of healthy individuals. TCRdb passed the 5' RACE reads through MiXCR, listing each CDR3 protein once. The sample consists of approximately 100,000 distinct CDR3 sequences, roughly 18% of them appearing once. All receptors derive from a human donor in good health. Each CDR3 is given with its conserved first and last residue.

>TRBV20-1|TRBJ2-6
CSARDWVWDSGAGANVLTF
>TRBV27|TRBJ1-2
CASSLGRSNGYTF
>TRBV5-1|TRBJ2-1
CASSRLQGTLNNEQFF
>TRBV28|TRBJ2-5
CASSFSSGRNQETQYF
>TRBV29-1|TRBJ1-1
CSVEGVGYEAFF
>TRBV5-1|TRBJ2-1
CASSFPWDANNEQFF
>TRBV4-1|TRBJ2-2
CASSQGSWAGGMDTGELFF
>TRBV28|TRBJ2-7
CASSHRTGQYF
>TRBV7-3|TRBJ2-5
CASSSTLQETQYF
>TRBV12-3/TRBV12-4|TRBJ2-7
CASSLSSEMYEQYF
>TRBV4-3|TRBJ2-3
CASSQARYAGTDTQYF
>TRBV3-1|TRBJ2-1
CASSQEGTSGEQFF